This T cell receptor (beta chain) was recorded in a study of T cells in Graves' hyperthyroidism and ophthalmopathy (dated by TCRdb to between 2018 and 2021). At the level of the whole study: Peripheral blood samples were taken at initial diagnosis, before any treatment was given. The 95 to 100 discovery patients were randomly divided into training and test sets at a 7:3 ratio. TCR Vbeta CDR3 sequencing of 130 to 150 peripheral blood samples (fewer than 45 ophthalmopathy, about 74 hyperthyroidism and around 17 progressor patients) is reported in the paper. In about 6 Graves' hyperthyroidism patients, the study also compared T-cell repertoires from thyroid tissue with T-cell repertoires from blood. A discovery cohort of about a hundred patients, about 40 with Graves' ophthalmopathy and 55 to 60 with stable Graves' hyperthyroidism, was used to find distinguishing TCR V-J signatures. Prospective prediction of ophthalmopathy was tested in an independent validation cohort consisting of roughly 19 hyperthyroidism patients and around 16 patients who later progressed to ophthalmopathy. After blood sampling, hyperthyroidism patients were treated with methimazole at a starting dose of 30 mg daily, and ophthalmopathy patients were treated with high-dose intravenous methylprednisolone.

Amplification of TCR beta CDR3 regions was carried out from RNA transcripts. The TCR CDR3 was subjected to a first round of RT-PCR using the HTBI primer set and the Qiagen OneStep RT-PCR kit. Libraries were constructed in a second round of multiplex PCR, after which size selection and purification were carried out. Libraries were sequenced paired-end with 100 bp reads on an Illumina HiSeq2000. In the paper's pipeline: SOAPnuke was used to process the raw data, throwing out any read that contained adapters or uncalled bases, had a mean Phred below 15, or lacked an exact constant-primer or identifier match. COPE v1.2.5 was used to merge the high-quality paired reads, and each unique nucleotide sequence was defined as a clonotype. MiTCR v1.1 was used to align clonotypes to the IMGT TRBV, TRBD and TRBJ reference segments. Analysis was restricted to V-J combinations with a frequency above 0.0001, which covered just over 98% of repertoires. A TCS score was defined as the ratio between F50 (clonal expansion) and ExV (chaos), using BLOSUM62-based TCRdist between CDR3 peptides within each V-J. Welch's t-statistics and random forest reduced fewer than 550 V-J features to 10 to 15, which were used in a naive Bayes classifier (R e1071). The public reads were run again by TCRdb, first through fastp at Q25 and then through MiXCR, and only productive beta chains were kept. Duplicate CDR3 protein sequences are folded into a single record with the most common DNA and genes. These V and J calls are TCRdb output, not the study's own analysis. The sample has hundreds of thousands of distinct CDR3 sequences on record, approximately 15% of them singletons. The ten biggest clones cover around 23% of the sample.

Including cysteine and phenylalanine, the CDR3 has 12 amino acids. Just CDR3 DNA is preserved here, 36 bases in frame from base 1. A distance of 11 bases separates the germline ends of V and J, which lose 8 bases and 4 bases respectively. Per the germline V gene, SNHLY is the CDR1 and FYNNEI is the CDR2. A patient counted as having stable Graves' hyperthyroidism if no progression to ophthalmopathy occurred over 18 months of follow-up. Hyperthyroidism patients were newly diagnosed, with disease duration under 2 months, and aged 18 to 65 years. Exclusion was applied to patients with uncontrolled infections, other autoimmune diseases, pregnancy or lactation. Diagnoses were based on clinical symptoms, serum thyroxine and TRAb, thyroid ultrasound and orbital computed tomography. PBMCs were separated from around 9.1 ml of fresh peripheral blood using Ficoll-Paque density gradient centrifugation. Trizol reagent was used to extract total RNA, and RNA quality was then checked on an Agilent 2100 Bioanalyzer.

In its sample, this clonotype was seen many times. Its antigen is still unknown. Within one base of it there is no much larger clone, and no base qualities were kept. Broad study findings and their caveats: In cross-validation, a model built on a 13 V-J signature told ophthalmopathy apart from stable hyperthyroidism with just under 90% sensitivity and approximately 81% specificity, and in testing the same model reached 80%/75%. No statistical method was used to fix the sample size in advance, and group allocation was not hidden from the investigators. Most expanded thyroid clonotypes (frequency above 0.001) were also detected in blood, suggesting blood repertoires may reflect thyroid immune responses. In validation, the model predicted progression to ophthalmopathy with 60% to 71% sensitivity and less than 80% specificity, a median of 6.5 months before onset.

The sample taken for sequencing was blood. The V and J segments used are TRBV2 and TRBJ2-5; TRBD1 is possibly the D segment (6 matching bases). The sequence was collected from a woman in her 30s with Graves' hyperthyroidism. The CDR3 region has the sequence CASRDIIETQYF. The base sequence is TGTGCCAGCCGGGACATCATAGAGACCCAGTACTTC.